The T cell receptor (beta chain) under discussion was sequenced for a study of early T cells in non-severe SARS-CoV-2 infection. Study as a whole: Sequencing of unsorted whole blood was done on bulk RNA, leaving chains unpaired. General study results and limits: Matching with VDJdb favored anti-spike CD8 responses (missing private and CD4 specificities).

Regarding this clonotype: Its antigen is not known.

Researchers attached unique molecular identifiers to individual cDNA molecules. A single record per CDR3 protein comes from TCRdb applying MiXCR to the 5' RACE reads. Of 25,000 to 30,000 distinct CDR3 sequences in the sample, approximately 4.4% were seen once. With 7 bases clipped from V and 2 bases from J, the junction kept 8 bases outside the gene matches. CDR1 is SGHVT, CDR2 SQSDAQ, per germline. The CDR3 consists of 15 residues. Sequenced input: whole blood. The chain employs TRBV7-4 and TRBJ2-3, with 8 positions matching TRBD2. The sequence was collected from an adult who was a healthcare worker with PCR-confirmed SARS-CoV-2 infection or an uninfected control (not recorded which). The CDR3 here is CASIPGTRNTDTQYF. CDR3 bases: TGTGCCAGCATCCCTGGGACTAGGAACACAGATACGCAGTATTTT. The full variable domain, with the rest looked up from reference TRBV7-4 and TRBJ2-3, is GAGVSQSPRYKVAKRGRDVALRCDSISGHVTLYWYRQTLGQGSEVLTYSQSDAQRDKSGRPSGRFSAERPERSVSTLKIQRTEQGDSAVYLCASIPGTRNTDTQYFGPGTRLTVL.